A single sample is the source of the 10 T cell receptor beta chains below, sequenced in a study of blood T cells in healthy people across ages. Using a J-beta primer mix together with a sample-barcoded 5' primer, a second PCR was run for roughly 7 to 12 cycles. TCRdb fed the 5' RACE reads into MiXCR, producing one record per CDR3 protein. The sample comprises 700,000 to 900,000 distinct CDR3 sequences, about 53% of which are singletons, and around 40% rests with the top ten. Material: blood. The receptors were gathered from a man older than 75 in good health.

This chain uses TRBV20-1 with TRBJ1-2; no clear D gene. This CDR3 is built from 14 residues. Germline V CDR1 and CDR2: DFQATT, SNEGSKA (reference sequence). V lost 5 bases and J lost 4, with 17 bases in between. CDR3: CSAPSVGEPYGYTF. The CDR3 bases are TGCAGTGCTCCCTCCGTTGGGGAGCCCTATGGCTACACCTTC.

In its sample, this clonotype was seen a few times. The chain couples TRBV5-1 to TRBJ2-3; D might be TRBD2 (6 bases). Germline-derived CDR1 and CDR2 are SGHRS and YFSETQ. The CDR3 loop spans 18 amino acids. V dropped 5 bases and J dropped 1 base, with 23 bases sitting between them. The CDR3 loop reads CASRWGLWGILRTDTQYF. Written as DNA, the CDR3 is TGCGCCAGCAGATGGGGACTGTGGGGGATTCTTCGCACAGATACGCAGTATTTT.

CDR3 sequence reads: CASSQLGQSSYNEQFF. The CDR3 DNA sequence: TGTGCCAGCAGCCAACTGGGGCAAAGCTCCTACAATGAGCAGTTCTTC. This chain links TRBV3-1 with TRBJ2-1; D perhaps matches TRBD1 (5 bases). V was shortened by 2 bases and J by 0 bases, with 11 bases between the two germline ends. Looked up from germline, CDR1 is LGHDT and CDR2 is YNNKEL (reference sequence). This CDR3 is built from 16 residues.

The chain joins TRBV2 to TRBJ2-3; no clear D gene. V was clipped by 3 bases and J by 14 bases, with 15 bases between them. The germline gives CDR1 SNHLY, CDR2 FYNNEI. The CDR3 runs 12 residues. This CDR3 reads CASSEGHRYAYF. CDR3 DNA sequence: TGTGCCAGCAGTGAGGGCCACAGATACGCGTATTTT.

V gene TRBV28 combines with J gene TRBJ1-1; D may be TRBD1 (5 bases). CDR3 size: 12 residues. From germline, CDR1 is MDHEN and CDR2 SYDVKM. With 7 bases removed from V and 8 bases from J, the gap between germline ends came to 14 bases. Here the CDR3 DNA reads TGTGCCAGCATCCCGGGGGTAGGGGAAGCTTTCTTT. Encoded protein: CASIPGVGEAFF.

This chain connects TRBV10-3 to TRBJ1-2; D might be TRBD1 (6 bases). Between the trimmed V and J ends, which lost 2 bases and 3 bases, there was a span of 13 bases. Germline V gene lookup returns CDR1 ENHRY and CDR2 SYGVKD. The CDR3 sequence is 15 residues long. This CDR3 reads CAISEKPGADYGYTF. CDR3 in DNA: TGTGCCATCAGTGAGAAACCAGGGGCGGACTATGGCTACACCTTC.

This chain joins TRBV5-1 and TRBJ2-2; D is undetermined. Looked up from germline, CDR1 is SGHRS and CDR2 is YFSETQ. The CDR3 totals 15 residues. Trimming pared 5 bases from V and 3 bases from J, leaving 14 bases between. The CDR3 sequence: CASSVEQPHTGELFF. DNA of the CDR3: TGCGCCAGCAGTGTTGAACAGCCGCACACCGGGGAGCTGTTTTTT.

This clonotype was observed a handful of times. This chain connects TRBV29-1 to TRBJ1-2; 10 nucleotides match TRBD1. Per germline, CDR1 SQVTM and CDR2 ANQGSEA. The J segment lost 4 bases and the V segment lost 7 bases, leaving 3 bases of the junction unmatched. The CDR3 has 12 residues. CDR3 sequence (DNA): TGCAGCGCAGGACAGGGGGGCTATGGCTACACCTTC. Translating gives CSAGQGGYGYTF.

CDR3 coding DNA: TGCAGCGTTGATTCATGGGGGACAGGGGGCGATTTTTTTAACCGAGAGACCCAGTACTTC. Its translation: CSVDSWGTGGDFFNRETQYF. The rearrangement links TRBV29-1 to TRBJ2-5, with 12 bases that match TRBD1. Per the germline V gene, CDR1 is SQVTM and CDR2 is ANQGSEA. The CDR3 consists of 20 residues. Losses at the gene ends were 3 bases for V and 4 bases for J; bases not matched to a gene: 21.

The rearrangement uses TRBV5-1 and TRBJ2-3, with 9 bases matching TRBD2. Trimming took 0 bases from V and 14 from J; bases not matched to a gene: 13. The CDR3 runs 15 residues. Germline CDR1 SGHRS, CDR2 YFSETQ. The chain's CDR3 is CASSLGTSDRRYAYF. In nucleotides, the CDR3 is TGCGCCAGCAGCTTGGGGACTAGCGATCGCAGATACGCGTATTTT.